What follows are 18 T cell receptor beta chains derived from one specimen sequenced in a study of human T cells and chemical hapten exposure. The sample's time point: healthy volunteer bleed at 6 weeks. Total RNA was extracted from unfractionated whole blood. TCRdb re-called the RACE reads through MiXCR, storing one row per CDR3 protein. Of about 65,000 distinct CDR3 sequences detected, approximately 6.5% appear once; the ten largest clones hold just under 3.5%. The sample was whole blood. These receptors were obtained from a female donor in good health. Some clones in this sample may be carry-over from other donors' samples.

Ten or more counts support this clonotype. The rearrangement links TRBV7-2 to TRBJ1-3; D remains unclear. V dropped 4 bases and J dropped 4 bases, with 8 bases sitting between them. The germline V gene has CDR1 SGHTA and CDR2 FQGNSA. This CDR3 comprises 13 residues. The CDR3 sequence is CASSSKAGNTIYF. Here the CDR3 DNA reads TGTGCCAGCAGCTCCAAGGCCGGAAACACCATATATTTT. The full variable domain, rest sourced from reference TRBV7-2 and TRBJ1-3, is GAGVSQSPSNKVTEKGKDVELRCDPISGHTALYWYRQSLGQGLEFLIYFQGNSAPDKSGLPSDRFSAERTGGSVSTLTIQRTQQEDSAVYLCASSSKAGNTIYFGEGSWLTVV.

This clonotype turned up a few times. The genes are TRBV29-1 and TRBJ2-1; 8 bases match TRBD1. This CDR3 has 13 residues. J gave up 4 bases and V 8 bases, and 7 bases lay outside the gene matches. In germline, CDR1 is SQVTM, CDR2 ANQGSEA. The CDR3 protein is CSLRTGYYNEQFF. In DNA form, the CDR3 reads TGCAGCTTACGGACAGGGTATTACAATGAGCAGTTCTTC.

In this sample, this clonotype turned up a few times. This CDR3 is CASRMTGMNTEAFF. The CDR3 DNA sequence: TGTGCCAGCAGAATGACAGGAATGAACACTGAAGCTTTCTTT. The chain recombines TRBV5-4 with TRBJ1-1; perhaps TRBD1 as D (6 bases). This CDR3 comprises 14 residues. CDR1 and CDR2 (germline): SGHNT, YYREEE (reference sequence). V gave up 5 bases and J gave up 0 bases, with 11 bases separating them. Complete variable domain (other parts from reference TRBV5-4 and TRBJ1-1): ETGVTQSPTHLIKTRGQQVTLRCSSQSGHNTVSWYQQALGQGPQFIFQYYREEENGRGNFPPRFSGLQFPNYSSELNVNALELDDSALYLCASRMTGMNTEAFFGQGTRLTVV.

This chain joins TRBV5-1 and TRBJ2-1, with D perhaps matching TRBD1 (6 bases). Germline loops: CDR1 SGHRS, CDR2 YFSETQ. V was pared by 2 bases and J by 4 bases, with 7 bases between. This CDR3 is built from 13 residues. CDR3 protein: CASSFGQYNEQFF. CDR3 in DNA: TGCGCCAGCAGCTTTGGACAGTACAATGAGCAGTTCTTC. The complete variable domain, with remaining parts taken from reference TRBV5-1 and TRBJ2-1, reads KAGVTQTPRYLIKTRGQQVTLSCSPISGHRSVSWYQQTPGQGLQFLFEYFSETQRNKGNFPGRFSGRQFSNSRSEMNVSTLELGDSALYLCASSFGQYNEQFFGPGTRLTVL.

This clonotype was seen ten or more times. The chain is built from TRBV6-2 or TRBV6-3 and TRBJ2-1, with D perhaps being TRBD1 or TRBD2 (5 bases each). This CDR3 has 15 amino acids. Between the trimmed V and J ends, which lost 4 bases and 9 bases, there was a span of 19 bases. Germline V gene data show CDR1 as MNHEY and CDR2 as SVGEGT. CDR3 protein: CASSSYGGVTAEQFF. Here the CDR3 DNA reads TGTGCCAGCAGTTCCTATGGGGGAGTCACGGCTGAGCAGTTCTTC.

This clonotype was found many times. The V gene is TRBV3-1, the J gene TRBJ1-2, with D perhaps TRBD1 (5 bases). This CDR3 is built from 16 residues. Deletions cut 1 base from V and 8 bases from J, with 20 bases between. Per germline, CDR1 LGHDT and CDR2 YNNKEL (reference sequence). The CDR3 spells CASSQVVRPGRRGYTF. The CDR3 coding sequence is TGTGCCAGCAGCCAAGTTGTCCGTCCGGGGCGTCGAGGCTACACCTTC.

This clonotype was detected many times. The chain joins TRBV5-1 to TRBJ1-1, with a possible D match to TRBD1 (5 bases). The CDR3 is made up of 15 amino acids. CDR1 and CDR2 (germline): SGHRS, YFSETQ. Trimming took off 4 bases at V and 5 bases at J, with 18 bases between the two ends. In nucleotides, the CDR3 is TGCGCCAGCAGCGGGGGACTACCCGAGGGAACTGAAGCTTTCTTT. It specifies CASSGGLPEGTEAFF.

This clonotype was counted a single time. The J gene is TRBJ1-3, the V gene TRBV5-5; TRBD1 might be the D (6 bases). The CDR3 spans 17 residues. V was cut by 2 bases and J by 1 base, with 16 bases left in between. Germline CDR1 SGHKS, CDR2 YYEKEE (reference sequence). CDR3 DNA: TGTGCCAGCAGCTTCCGGCCGGCACAGGGATCTGGAAACACCATATATTTT. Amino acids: CASSFRPAQGSGNTIYF.

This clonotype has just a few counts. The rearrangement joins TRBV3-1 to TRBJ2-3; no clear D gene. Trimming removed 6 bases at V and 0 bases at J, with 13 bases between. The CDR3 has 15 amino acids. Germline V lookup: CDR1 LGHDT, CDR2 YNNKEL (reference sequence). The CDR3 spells CASSFSGSSTDTQYF. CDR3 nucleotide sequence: TGTGCCAGCAGTTTCTCGGGCTCTAGCACAGATACGCAGTATTTT.

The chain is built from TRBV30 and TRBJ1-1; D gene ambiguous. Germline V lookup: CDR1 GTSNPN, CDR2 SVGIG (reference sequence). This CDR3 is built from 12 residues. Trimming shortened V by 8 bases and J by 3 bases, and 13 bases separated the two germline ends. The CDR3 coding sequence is TGTGCCGGGGTCTGGCGGCACACTGAAGCTTTCTTT. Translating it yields CAGVWRHTEAFF.

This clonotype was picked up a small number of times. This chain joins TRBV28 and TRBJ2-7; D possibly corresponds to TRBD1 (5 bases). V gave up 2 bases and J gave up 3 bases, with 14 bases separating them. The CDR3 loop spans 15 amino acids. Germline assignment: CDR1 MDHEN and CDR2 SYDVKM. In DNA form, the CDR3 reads TGTGCCAGCAGTTTACAAAAAGTGACAGACTACGAGCAGTACTTC. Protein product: CASSLQKVTDYEQYF.

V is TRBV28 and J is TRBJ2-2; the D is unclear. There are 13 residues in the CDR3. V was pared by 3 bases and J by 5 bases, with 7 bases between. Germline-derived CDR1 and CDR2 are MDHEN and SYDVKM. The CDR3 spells CASSFTSTGELFF. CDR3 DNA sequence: TGTGCCAGCAGTTTTACCAGTACCGGGGAGCTGTTTTTT.

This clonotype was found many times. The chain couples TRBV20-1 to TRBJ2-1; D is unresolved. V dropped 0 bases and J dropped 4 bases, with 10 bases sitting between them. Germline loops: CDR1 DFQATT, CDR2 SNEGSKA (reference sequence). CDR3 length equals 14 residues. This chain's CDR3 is CSARDRDLYNEQFF. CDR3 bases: TGCAGTGCTAGAGATCGAGACTTATACAATGAGCAGTTCTTC.

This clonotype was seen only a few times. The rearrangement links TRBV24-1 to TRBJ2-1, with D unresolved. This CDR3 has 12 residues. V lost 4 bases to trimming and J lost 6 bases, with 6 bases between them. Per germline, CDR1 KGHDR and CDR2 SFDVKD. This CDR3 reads CATSESRNEQFF. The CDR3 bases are TGTGCCACCAGTGAGTCTCGCAATGAGCAGTTCTTC.

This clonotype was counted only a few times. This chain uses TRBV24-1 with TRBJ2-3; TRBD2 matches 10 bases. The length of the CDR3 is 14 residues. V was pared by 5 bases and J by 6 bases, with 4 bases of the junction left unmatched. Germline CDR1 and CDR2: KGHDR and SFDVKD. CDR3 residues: CATSVTSGMDTQYF. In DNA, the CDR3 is TGTGCCACCAGTGTAACTAGCGGGATGGATACGCAGTATTTT.

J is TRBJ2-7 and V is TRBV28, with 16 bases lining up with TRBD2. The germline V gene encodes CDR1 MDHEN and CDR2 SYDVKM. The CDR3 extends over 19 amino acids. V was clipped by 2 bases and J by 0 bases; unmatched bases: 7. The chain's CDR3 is CASSLEGLAGGPSSYEQYF. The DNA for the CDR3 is TGTGCCAGCAGTTTAGAGGGACTAGCGGGAGGGCCCAGCTCCTACGAGCAGTACTTC.

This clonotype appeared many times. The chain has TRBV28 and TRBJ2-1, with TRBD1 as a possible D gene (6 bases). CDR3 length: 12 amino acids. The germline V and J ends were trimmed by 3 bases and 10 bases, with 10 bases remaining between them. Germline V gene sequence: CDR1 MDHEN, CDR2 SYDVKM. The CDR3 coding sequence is TGTGCCAGCAGTTTGTTTACAGGGGAGCAGTTCTTC. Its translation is CASSLFTGEQFF.

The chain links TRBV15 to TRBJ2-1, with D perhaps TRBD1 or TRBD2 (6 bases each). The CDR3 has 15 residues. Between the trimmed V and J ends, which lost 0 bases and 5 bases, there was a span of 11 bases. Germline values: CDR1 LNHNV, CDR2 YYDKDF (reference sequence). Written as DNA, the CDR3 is TGTGCCACCAGCAGAGAGTGGGGGGCGGACAATGAGCAGTTCTTC. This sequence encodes CATSREWGADNEQFF. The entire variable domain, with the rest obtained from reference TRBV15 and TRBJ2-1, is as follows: DAMVIQNPRYQVTQFGKPVTLSCSQTLNHNVMYWYQQKSSQAPKLLFHYYDKDFNNEADTPDNFQSRRPNTSFCFLDIRSPGLGDTAMYLCATSREWGADNEQFFGPGTRLTVL.